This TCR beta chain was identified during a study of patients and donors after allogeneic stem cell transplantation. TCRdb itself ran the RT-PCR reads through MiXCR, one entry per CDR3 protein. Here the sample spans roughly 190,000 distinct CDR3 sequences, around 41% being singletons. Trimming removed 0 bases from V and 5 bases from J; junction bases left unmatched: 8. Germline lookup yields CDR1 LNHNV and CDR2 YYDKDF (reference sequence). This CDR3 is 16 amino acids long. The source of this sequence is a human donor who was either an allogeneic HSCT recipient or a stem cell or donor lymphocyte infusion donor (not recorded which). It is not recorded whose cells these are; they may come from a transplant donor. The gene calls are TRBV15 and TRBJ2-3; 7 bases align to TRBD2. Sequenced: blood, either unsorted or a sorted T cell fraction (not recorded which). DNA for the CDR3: TGTGCCACCAGCAGAGATCCGGGGGGTGCAGGAGATACGCAGTATTTT. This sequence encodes CATSRDPGGAGDTQYF.